This TCR beta chain was documented in a study of shared clonotypes between healthy human individuals. Terminally differentiated effector memory CD45RA+ cells were excluded from the naive CD8 cells, which were CD45RO-negative and positively selected for CCR7. This CDR3 is 15 amino acids long. Per the germline V gene, CDR1 is SGHDT and CDR2 is YYEEEE. Germline trimming cut 7 bases from V and 1 base from J; bases unmatched to any gene: 6. Clones were sequenced by immunoSEQ multiplex PCR, and TCRdb holds only the in-frame ones, with some missing. The sample lists 2 million or so clones, roughly 95% occurring once.

This clonotype was obtained from a man aged 18 to 30 in good health. Sample: naive CD8+ T cells sorted from blood. The chain uses TRBV5-6 and TRBJ2-3; 10 nucleotides line up with TRBD2. CDR3 sequence reads: CASRPSGGGTDTQYF. CDR3 nucleotide sequence: TGTGCCAGCCGGCCTAGCGGGGGAGGCACAGATACGCAGTATTTT.